These 20 T cell receptor beta chains share one sample of origin, sequenced in a study of T cells in Graves' hyperthyroidism and ophthalmopathy. Amplified TCR beta CDR3 regions came from RNA transcripts. The primer set for the first-round RT-PCR of the TCR CDR3 was HTBI. TCRdb recomputed calls from the multiplex PCR reads with MiXCR, one row per CDR3 protein. The table lists approximately 740,000 distinct CDR3 sequences, less than 15% of them singletons, with approximately 10% in the top ten. The sequencing sample was made of blood. These TCRs come from a woman aged 18-35 years with Graves' hyperthyroidism.

This clonotype was recorded many times. The V gene is TRBV6-1, the J gene TRBJ1-5; D is ambiguous. The ends were cut back, 7 bases at V and 11 bases at J, with 21 bases in the middle. The germline CDR1 and CDR2 sequences are MNHNS and SASEGT. The CDR3 has 14 amino acids. The CDR3 DNA follows: TGTGCCAGCAAAAAAGACGGTCCAAGATCGGCCCAGCATTTT. It codes for CASKKDGPRSAQHF.

This clonotype was seen repeatedly, ten times or more. This chain connects TRBV11-2 to TRBJ2-1, with D hard to call. The CDR3 consists of 16 residues. The germline V and J ends were trimmed by 2 bases and 4 bases, with 15 bases remaining between them. The V gene's germline CDR1 is SGHAT and CDR2 FQNNGV. CDR3 sequence (DNA): TGTGCCAGCAGCTTATTCCTACCTCAAATATACAATGAGCAGTTCTTC. Protein: CASSLFLPQIYNEQFF.

This clonotype turned up a few times. The CDR3 does not end in the conserved phenylalanine or tryptophan, so this is likely a read error. The chain carries TRBV6-2 or TRBV6-3 and TRBJ2-2, with D perhaps matching TRBD2 (6 bases). The CDR3 runs 15 residues. V lost 5 bases and J lost 0, with 10 bases in between. Looked up from germline, CDR1 is MNHEY and CDR2 is SVGEGT. The CDR3 DNA reads as TGTGCCAGCAGTCTGGGACTGGCGAACACCGGGGAGCTGTTTTCT. Amino acid sequence: CASSLGLANTGELFS.

Worth noting for this clonotype: The missing conserved phenylalanine or tryptophan at the end of this CDR3 makes a read error likely. V and J are TRBV20-1 and TRBJ1-2; D might be TRBD1 (5 bases). The germline V and J ends were trimmed by 2 bases and 4 bases, with 14 bases remaining between them. The CDR3 sequence is 14 residues long. Germline assignment: CDR1 DFQATT and CDR2 SNEGSKA (reference sequence). CDR3: CSARSGGVGYGYTL. In DNA form, the CDR3 reads TGCAGTGCTAGAAGCGGGGGAGTTGGCTATGGCTACACCTTG.

There are a few counts of this clonotype. The V call is TRBV7-2, the J call TRBJ2-7; D might be TRBD2 (6 bases). Germline V gene sequence: CDR1 SGHTA, CDR2 FQGNSA. Trimming took off 0 bases at V and 3 bases at J, with 9 bases between the two ends. The CDR3 sequence is 14 residues long. The CDR3 coding sequence is TGTGCCAGCAGCTTAGCTAGCGGTCTCTACGAGCAGTACTTC. Protein product: CASSLASGLYEQYF.

On this clonotype: It may be a read error: a sequence one base away is much more abundant. Here the CDR3 DNA reads TGTGCCAGGAGTGGACTTTCGTTGGATGAGCAGTACTTC. Translation gives CARSGLSLDEQYF. The V call is TRBV2, the J call TRBJ2-7; TRBD2 might be the D (5 bases). Germline V CDR1 and CDR2: SNHLY, FYNNEI. This CDR3 has 13 residues.

Comments on this clonotype: This could be a read error, since a much larger clone is one nucleotide away. The chain joins TRBV30 to TRBJ2-7, with 9 bases fitting TRBD1. CDR1 is GTSNPN, CDR2 SVGIG, per germline (reference sequence). J lost 2 bases, V lost 3 bases, and 2 bases had no gene match. This CDR3 spans 13 amino acids. The DNA for the CDR3 is TGTGCCTGGAGGGACAGGGGCGCCTACGAGCAGTACTTC. It encodes CAWRDRGAYEQYF.

This clonotype showed up many times. The V gene is TRBV19, the J gene TRBJ1-2, with 9 bases lining up with TRBD1. This CDR3 is built from 15 residues. Germline V gives CDR1 LNHDA, CDR2 SQIVND (reference sequence). J gave up 2 bases and V 8 bases, and 9 bases lay outside the gene matches. The CDR3 protein is CASRTGDRANYGYTF. As DNA, the CDR3 is TGTGCCAGTCGGACGGGGGACAGGGCCAACTATGGCTACACCTTC. The whole variable domain, filled in from reference TRBV19 and TRBJ1-2, reads DGGITQSPKYLFRKEGQNVTLSCEQNLNHDAMYWYRQDPGQGLRLIYYSQIVNDFQKGDIAEGYSVSREKKESFPLTVTSAQKNPTAFYLCASRTGDRANYGYTFGSGTRLTVV.

The chain joins TRBV19 to TRBJ1-2; no reliable D call. V lost 3 bases and J 3 bases, leaving 11 bases between the germline ends. This CDR3 spans 14 amino acids. Germline V gene sequence: CDR1 LNHDA, CDR2 SQIVND (reference sequence). The CDR3 DNA sequence: TGTGCCAGTAGTATCGGCGTGATTGACTATGGCTACACCTTC. This gives the protein CASSIGVIDYGYTF.

This clonotype was counted many times. This chain links TRBV27 with TRBJ2-1; 7 bases match TRBD1. CDR1 and CDR2 (germline): MNHEY, SMNVEV (reference sequence). Trimming at V came to 1 base and at J to 5 bases, leaving 17 bases not matched to a gene. The CDR3 extends over 19 amino acids. The CDR3 sequence is CASSLLAGTEKIEDNEQFF. The DNA of the CDR3 is TGTGCCAGCAGTTTATTGGCCGGGACAGAAAAAATTGAAGACAATGAGCAGTTCTTC.

This clonotype was picked up many times. The CDR3 loop reads CSARDLASWNEQFF. CDR3 in DNA: TGCAGTGCTAGAGATCTGGCTAGCTGGAATGAGCAGTTCTTC. This sequence joins TRBV20-1 and TRBJ2-1; D is perhaps TRBD2 (5 bases). The CDR3 contains 14 residues. Trimming took 0 bases from V and 7 from J, leaving 13 bases between them. The germline V gene encodes CDR1 DFQATT and CDR2 SNEGSKA (reference sequence).

Ten or more counts support this clonotype. The chain couples TRBV3-1 to TRBJ1-1; D is uncertain. Germline V lookup: CDR1 LGHDT, CDR2 YNNKEL (reference sequence). This CDR3 spans 13 amino acids. With 1 base removed from V and 5 bases from J, the gap between germline ends came to 8 bases. CDR3 bases: TGTGCCAGCAGCCAAGCTGTGTGGACTGAAGCTTTCTTT. Protein product: CASSQAVWTEAFF.

V usage is TRBV9 and J usage is TRBJ2-1, with D possibly being TRBD2 (6 bases). Germline V gene lookup returns CDR1 SGDLS and CDR2 YYNGEE. Trimming left V 0 bases short and J 0 bases short, with 16 bases between. The CDR3 has 18 amino acids. CDR3 bases: TGTGCCAGCAGCGTAGAAGCGGACTATCCGAGCTCCTACAATGAGCAGTTCTTC. Its translation is CASSVEADYPSSYNEQFF.

This clonotype came up many times. This rearrangement joins TRBV20-1 to TRBJ2-1, with TRBD2 matching 11 bases. Germline lookup yields CDR1 DFQATT and CDR2 SNEGSKA (reference sequence). V lost 6 bases to trimming and J lost 5 bases; unmatched junction nucleotides: 3. There are 13 residues in the CDR3. The CDR3 DNA follows: TGCAGTGCCCCGGGACTAGCGGACAATGAGCAGTTCTTC. Residues: CSAPGLADNEQFF.

This clonotype was detected ten times or more. CDR3 sequence: CASSEVGGVQETQYF. CDR3 nucleotide sequence: TGTGCCAGCAGTGAAGTTGGAGGAGTCCAAGAGACCCAGTACTTC. The V call is TRBV6-1, the J call TRBJ2-5, with D possibly matching TRBD2 (5 bases). The CDR3 spans 15 residues. Germline CDR1 MNHNS, CDR2 SASEGT. Trimming pared 1 base from V and 1 base from J, leaving 10 bases between.

This clonotype was detected ten times or more. The V gene is TRBV3-1, the J gene TRBJ2-1, with a possible D match to TRBD1 (5 bases). The CDR3 has 16 residues. Germline CDR1 is LGHDT and CDR2 is YNNKEL (reference sequence). The V end lost 1 base, the J end lost 4 bases, and 14 bases lay between the germline ends. The CDR3 sequence: CASSQVRVLHYNEQFF. CDR3 DNA sequence: TGTGCCAGCAGCCAAGTCAGGGTTCTACATTACAATGAGCAGTTCTTC.

There are many counts of this clonotype. The chain is built from TRBV12-3 or TRBV12-4 and TRBJ1-5, with TRBD1 as a possible D gene (5 bases). This CDR3 is built from 17 residues. Trimming took off 6 bases at V and 3 bases at J, with 21 bases between the two ends. Here the CDR3 DNA reads TGTGCCAGCAGCTCCGTCTTGGGGGGTCCACACAATCAGCCCCAGCATTTT. Its translation is CASSSVLGGPHNQPQHF.

A few counts support this clonotype. V usage is TRBV6-2 or TRBV6-3 and J usage is TRBJ1-2; possibly TRBD1 for D (5 bases). Trimming pared 4 bases from V and 1 base from J, leaving 10 bases between. Per the germline V gene, CDR1 is MNHEY and CDR2 is SVGEGT. The CDR3 runs 14 residues. For the CDR3, the DNA is TGTGCCAGCAGTTCTTTACAGGATAACTATGGCTACACCTTC. This encodes CASSSLQDNYGYTF.

The V gene is TRBV9, the J gene TRBJ2-7, with a weak D call TRBD1 (6 bases). The CDR3 totals 14 residues. Germline assignment: CDR1 SGDLS and CDR2 YYNGEE. V gave up 0 bases and J gave up 2 bases, with 9 bases separating them. The CDR3 region is CASSVGDTPYEQYF. In DNA, the CDR3 is TGTGCCAGCAGCGTAGGGGACACGCCCTACGAGCAGTACTTC. Full variable domain (remainder filled in from reference TRBV9 and TRBJ2-7): DSGVTQTPKHLITATGQRVTLRCSPRSGDLSVYWYQQSLDQGLQFLIQYYNGEERAKGNILERFSAQQFPDLHSELNLSSLELGDSALYFCASSVGDTPYEQYFGPGTRLTVT.

The chain couples TRBV18 to TRBJ2-3, with 10 positions matching TRBD1. This CDR3 contains 15 residues. V trimming: 3 bases; J trimming: 3 bases; junction bases outside the gene matches: 3. Germline loops: CDR1 KGHSH, CDR2 LQKENI. CDR3 nucleotide sequence: TGTGCCAGCTCACCCTTGGACAGGGGGACAGATACGCAGTATTTT. This encodes CASSPLDRGTDTQYF.